This T cell receptor beta chain was retrieved from a study of blood T cell repertoires in COVID-19. Study as a whole: Sites across the United States, Italy and Spain contributed samples from acute and convalescent COVID-19.

Libraries were prepared by immunoSEQ multiplex PCR; TCRdb keeps only in-frame clonotypes and omits some of them. The table includes just over 650,000 clones, just under 90% detected once. The TCR was taken from a woman aged 18-30 years with acute or convalescent COVID-19. The source material was peripheral blood.

The CDR3 DNA reads as TGCGCCAGCAGCGCTAGGACAGGGGGTGAAAAACTGTTTTTT. Amino acids: CASSARTGGEKLFF. The V call is TRBV4-3, the J call TRBJ1-4; 10 bases fit TRBD1. This CDR3 contains 14 residues. Germline V gives CDR1 LGHNA, CDR2 YSLEER. Trimming cost V 5 bases and J 7 bases; bases outside gene matches: 4.